This TCR beta chain stems from a study of T cells in Graves' hyperthyroidism and ophthalmopathy. The CDR3 spans 13 residues. Germline V gene lookup returns CDR1 SQVTM and CDR2 ANQGSEA. The ends lost 1 base at V and 7 bases at J; junction bases unmatched: 6. The table lists this clonotype with many counts. The source material, RNA transcripts, was used to amplify TCR beta CDR3 regions. A first-round RT-PCR of the TCR CDR3 used the HTBI primer set. MiXCR, applied by TCRdb to the multiplex PCR reads, yields one record per CDR3 protein. The table shows around 660,000 distinct CDR3 sequences, with approximately 42% occurring only once.

The sequenced sample was peripheral blood or thyroid tissue (not recorded which). This chain links TRBV29-1 with TRBJ2-7; 8 bases map to TRBD2. This TCR derives from an adult man with Graves' disease, either hyperthyroidism or ophthalmopathy (not recorded which). This chain's CDR3 is CSVEGSGGGEQYF. For the CDR3, the DNA is TGCAGCGTTGAAGGAAGCGGCGGGGGGGAGCAGTACTTC.